This entry lists 28 T cell receptor beta chains sequenced from one sample in a study of T cell responses to AZD1222 COVID-19 vaccine. Produced via immunoSEQ multiplex PCR; TCRdb's table is partial and in-frame only. Of 150,000 to 200,000 clones in the sample, around 92% were seen once. Sequenced here: peripheral blood, sampled on day 0 of AZD1222 vaccination. All receptors derive from an adult in good health.

The rearrangement links TRBV9 to TRBJ2-1; possible D gene TRBD1, 6 bases. Trimming pared 9 bases from V and 5 bases from J, leaving 24 bases between. Germline lookup yields CDR1 SGDLS and CDR2 YYNGEE. The CDR3 consists of 16 residues. The CDR3 protein is CATSPKGDVPNNEQFF. CDR3 DNA sequence: TGTGCCACGTCTCCGAAGGGGGACGTCCCTAACAATGAGCAGTTCTTC.

The J gene is TRBJ2-7, the V gene TRBV28; 7 nucleotides agree with TRBD2. The junction had 6 bases not matched to a gene; V was cut back by 11 bases and J by 5 bases. Germline CDR1 and CDR2: MDHEN and SYDVKM. This CDR3 spans 11 amino acids. CDR3 coding DNA: TGTGCCGGGGGAGGGCCGGACGAGCAGTACTTC. This translates into CAGGGPDEQYF.

The chain uses TRBV4-1 and TRBJ1-1, with TRBD1 matching over 9 bases. Losses at the gene ends were 8 bases for V and 3 bases for J; bases not matched to a gene: 7. CDR3 length: 14 residues. Per the germline V gene, CDR1 is MGHRA and CDR2 is YSYEKL. The CDR3 bases are TGCGCCAGCTCCCACCGGGACAGGGACACTGAAGCTTTCTTT. Its translation: CASSHRDRDTEAFF.

The V and J genes are TRBV6-2 or TRBV6-3 and TRBJ1-1; D is ambiguous. This CDR3 comprises 14 residues. Per germline, CDR1 MNHEY and CDR2 SVGEGT. V lost 3 bases and J 2 bases, leaving 10 bases between the germline ends. CDR3 protein: CASSYQLGNTEAFF. The CDR3 DNA sequence: TGTGCCAGCAGTTATCAGCTGGGCAACACTGAAGCTTTCTTT.

The rearrangement uses TRBV4-1 and TRBJ1-4; D is ambiguous. The CDR3 covers 14 residues. Trimming removed 6 bases at V and 13 bases at J, with 21 bases between. Germline CDR1 and CDR2: MGHRA and YSYEKL. The CDR3 region is CASRGLGTRGRLFF. Written as DNA, the CDR3 is TGCGCCAGCAGGGGTTTAGGCACCCGGGGTAGACTGTTTTTT.

This chain joins TRBV9 and TRBJ1-2; D is unclear. This CDR3 contains 13 residues. Trimming shortened V by 0 bases and J by 3 bases, and 6 bases separated the two germline ends. Germline V lookup: CDR1 SGDLS, CDR2 YYNGEE. The CDR3 loop is CASSVGEYYGYTF. CDR3 in DNA: TGTGCCAGCAGCGTAGGGGAATACTATGGCTACACCTTC.

Written as DNA, the CDR3 is TGTGCCAGTACCGACAGGAACACCGGGGAGCTGTTTTTT. Residues: CASTDRNTGELFF. This sequence joins TRBV19 and TRBJ2-2, with D possibly being TRBD1 (5 bases). Germline values: CDR1 LNHDA, CDR2 SQIVND (reference sequence). The CDR3 runs to 13 residues. V was clipped by 7 bases and J by 1 base, with 7 bases between them. The whole variable domain, filled in from reference TRBV19 and TRBJ2-2, reads DGGITQSPKYLFRKEGQNVTLSCEQNLNHDAMYWYRQDPGQGLRLIYYSQIVNDFQKGDIAEGYSVSREKKESFPLTVTSAQKNPTAFYLCASTDRNTGELFFGEGSRLTVL.

This rearrangement joins TRBV2 to TRBJ1-1; weak D call: TRBD1 (6 bases). The CDR3 runs 14 residues. CDR1 and CDR2 (germline): SNHLY, FYNNEI. Trimming shortened V by 7 bases and J by 0 bases, and 12 bases separated the two germline ends. The CDR3 nucleotides read TGTGCCAGCATTCGAGGACAGATGAACACTGAAGCTTTCTTT. Protein: CASIRGQMNTEAFF.

As DNA, the CDR3 is TGTGCCAGCAGTTTAGGAGGGCCCTACGAGCAGTACTTC. Translation gives CASSLGGPYEQYF. The chain couples TRBV12-3 or TRBV12-4 to TRBJ2-7, with D perhaps matching TRBD2 (5 bases). The CDR3 sequence is 13 residues long. Trimming removed 1 base at V and 2 bases at J, with 6 bases between.

The chain joins TRBV14 to TRBJ2-5; D unclear. The CDR3 totals 16 residues. Trimming stripped 1 base from V and 4 bases from J, with 16 bases between. Germline loops: CDR1 SGHDN, CDR2 FVKESK. CDR3 sequence: CASSQGFGGIGETQYF. DNA of the CDR3: TGTGCCAGCAGCCAAGGATTTGGTGGGATAGGAGAGACCCAGTACTTC.

The chain employs TRBV2 and TRBJ1-1; no reliable D call. The germline V gene encodes CDR1 SNHLY and CDR2 FYNNEI. The CDR3 totals 13 residues. Trimming pared 6 bases from V and 3 bases from J, leaving 11 bases between. The CDR3 is CASRDLYDTEAFF. The CDR3 bases are TGTGCCAGCAGGGATCTTTATGACACTGAAGCTTTCTTT.

This clone was seen a few times. The chain has TRBV14 and TRBJ1-1; a weak D match, TRBD1 (5 bases). CDR1 is SGHDN and CDR2 is FVKESK in the germline V gene. The CDR3 is 15 residues long. V lost 0 bases and J 1 base, leaving 9 bases between the germline ends. CDR3 in DNA: TGTGCCAGCAGCCAAGAAGGGGAGAAGAACACTGAAGCTTTCTTT. Translation: CASSQEGEKNTEAFF.

The rearrangement uses TRBV7-8 and TRBJ1-3, with D perhaps matching TRBD1 (5 bases). This CDR3 is built from 15 residues. The V gene lost 3 bases and the J gene lost 3 bases, with 12 bases spanning the gap. CDR1 and CDR2 from the germline V gene are SGHVS and FQNEAQ. This CDR3 is CASSLGGGLGNTIYF. CDR3 DNA: TGTGCCAGCAGCTTGGGGGGGGGACTTGGAAACACCATATATTTT.

This chain connects TRBV28 to TRBJ2-7; D might be TRBD1 (6 bases). V dropped 5 bases and J dropped 4 bases, with 15 bases sitting between them. The germline gives CDR1 MDHEN, CDR2 SYDVKM. CDR3 length: 14 residues. The CDR3 is CASSPKNRDYEQYF. The CDR3 DNA is TGTGCCAGCAGTCCGAAAAACAGGGATTACGAGCAGTACTTC.

This chain joins TRBV2 and TRBJ2-5; maybe TRBD2 (5 bases). CDR1 is SNHLY and CDR2 is FYNNEI in the germline V gene. The CDR3 sequence is 17 residues long. V lost 0 bases, J lost 0 bases, and 14 bases lay in between. In DNA form, the CDR3 reads TGTGCCAGCAGTGAAGCGCAGGACTCCCTGTACCAAGAGACCCAGTACTTC. Protein product: CASSEAQDSLYQETQYF.

J is TRBJ1-2 and V is TRBV21-1. TRBV21-1 is labeled a pseudogene. This CDR3 comprises 15 residues. The DNA of the CDR3 is TGTGCCAGCAGCAAAGTGACGGGGCGCTGCTATGGCTACACCTTC. Translating gives CASSKVTGRCYGYTF.

V usage is TRBV13 and J usage is TRBJ1-1; tentatively, D is TRBD1 (6 bases). Deletions cut 5 bases from V and 3 bases from J, with 25 bases between. Looked up from germline, CDR1 is PRHDT and CDR2 is FYEKMQ (reference sequence). The CDR3 runs 18 residues. The DNA for the CDR3 is TGTGCCAGCAGCCCCAGGCGAGGTAATGCCCCAGGGGACACTGAAGCTTTCTTT. Encoded protein: CASSPRRGNAPGDTEAFF.

The chain couples TRBV5-6 to TRBJ2-4; TRBD2 might be the D (6 bases). The V and J ends lost 4 bases and 11 bases respectively, with 10 bases between them. Germline CDR1 is SGHDT and CDR2 is YYEEEE. This CDR3 contains 11 residues. The CDR3 reads CASSEGGVQYF. DNA for the CDR3: TGTGCCAGCAGCGAGGGAGGAGTTCAGTACTTC.

J is TRBJ1-6 and V is TRBV7-2; D is unresolved. V was trimmed by 2 bases and J by 5 bases, leaving 1 base between them. The CDR3 sequence is 12 residues long. Germline V gene data show CDR1 as SGHTA and CDR2 as FQGNSA. CDR3 region: CASSLNNSPLHF. The CDR3, as DNA: TGTGCCAGCAGCTTAAATAATTCACCCCTCCACTTT.

This chain uses TRBV19 with TRBJ1-1; D is unresolved. The V gene's germline CDR1 is LNHDA and CDR2 SQIVND (reference sequence). V dropped 3 bases and J dropped 1 base, with 6 bases sitting between them. CDR3 size: 13 residues. The CDR3 protein is CASSMGENTEAFF. DNA for the CDR3: TGTGCCAGTAGTATGGGAGAGAACACTGAAGCTTTCTTT.

The chain joins TRBV4-2 to TRBJ1-2, with 10 bases aligning to TRBD1. V dropped 2 bases and J dropped 8; count of bases not matched to a gene: 5. Germline lookup yields CDR1 LGHNA and CDR2 YNFKEQ. This CDR3 spans 14 amino acids. CDR3 nucleotide sequence: TGTGCCAGCAGCCAACTTGACAGGGGGCTCGGCTACACCTTC. The encoded protein is CASSQLDRGLGYTF.

V gene TRBV5-1 combines with J gene TRBJ2-7; D remains unclear. Germline assignment: CDR1 SGHRS and CDR2 YFSETQ. This CDR3 is built from 13 residues. V was pared by 4 bases and J by 1 base, with 9 bases between. The CDR3 DNA reads TGCGCCAGCAGCGCGGACGGTTCCTACGAGCAGTACTTC. Translation gives CASSADGSYEQYF.

The chain combines TRBV7-8 with TRBJ1-1; unclear D gene. V lost 1 base and J lost 0, with 12 bases in between. Germline V gives CDR1 SGHVS, CDR2 FQNEAQ. This CDR3 contains 16 residues. CDR3 DNA sequence: TGTGCCAGCAGCTTAGTGGCCAGAACCATGAACACTGAAGCTTTCTTT. Residues: CASSLVARTMNTEAFF.

The chain recombines TRBV2 with TRBJ2-5, with 16 nucleotides matching TRBD2. Germline V gene lookup returns CDR1 SNHLY and CDR2 FYNNEI. J was trimmed by 4 bases and V by 6 bases; bases with no gene match: 26. The CDR3 is 23 amino acids. This CDR3 reads CASSSAIGFQGLAGGPRRETQYF. The CDR3 bases are TGTGCCAGCAGCAGTGCAATAGGGTTTCAGGGACTAGCGGGAGGGCCTCGAAGAGAGACCCAGTACTTC.

The chain employs TRBV30 and TRBJ2-2; D possibly corresponds to TRBD2 (5 bases). In germline, CDR1 is GTSNPN, CDR2 SVGIG (reference sequence). The CDR3 extends over 13 amino acids. V was pared by 3 bases and J by 7 bases, with 12 bases between. The CDR3 DNA sequence: TGTGCCTGGAGCTTACAACTAGGCGGGGAGCTGTTTTTT. It yields the protein CAWSLQLGGELFF.

The V gene is TRBV27, the J gene TRBJ2-1; 14 nucleotides line up with TRBD2. Germline lookup yields CDR1 MNHEY and CDR2 SMNVEV (reference sequence). CDR3 length: 19 residues. The J segment lost 4 bases and the V segment lost 6 bases, leaving 14 bases of the junction unmatched. The CDR3 coding sequence is TGTGCCAGCAGACCTCCCGGGACTAGCGGGAGCTGGGGTTACAATGAGCAGTTCTTC. Residues: CASRPPGTSGSWGYNEQFF.

V gene TRBV5-1 combines with J gene TRBJ1-2, with a weak D call TRBD1 (5 bases). CDR1 and CDR2 (germline): SGHRS, YFSETQ. The CDR3 covers 15 residues. V was pared by 0 bases and J by 4 bases, with 13 bases between. In DNA form, the CDR3 reads TGCGCCAGCAGCTTGGGTATGGGGCCGGGCTATGGCTACACCTTC. Residues: CASSLGMGPGYGYTF. The whole variable domain, remainder taken from reference TRBV5-1 and TRBJ1-2, is KAGVTQTPRYLIKTRGQQVTLSCSPISGHRSVSWYQQTPGQGLQFLFEYFSETQRNKGNFPGRFSGRQFSNSRSEMNVSTLELGDSALYLCASSLGMGPGYGYTFGSGTRLTVV.

The chain is built from TRBV6-2 or TRBV6-3 and TRBJ2-7; D not certain. Germline CDR1 and CDR2: MNHEY and SVGEGT. V shed 0 bases and J shed 2 bases, with 2 bases lying between them. CDR3 length: 12 residues. The DNA of the CDR3 is TGTGCCAGCAGTTACTCGACCTACGAGCAGTACTTC. Encoded protein: CASSYSTYEQYF.